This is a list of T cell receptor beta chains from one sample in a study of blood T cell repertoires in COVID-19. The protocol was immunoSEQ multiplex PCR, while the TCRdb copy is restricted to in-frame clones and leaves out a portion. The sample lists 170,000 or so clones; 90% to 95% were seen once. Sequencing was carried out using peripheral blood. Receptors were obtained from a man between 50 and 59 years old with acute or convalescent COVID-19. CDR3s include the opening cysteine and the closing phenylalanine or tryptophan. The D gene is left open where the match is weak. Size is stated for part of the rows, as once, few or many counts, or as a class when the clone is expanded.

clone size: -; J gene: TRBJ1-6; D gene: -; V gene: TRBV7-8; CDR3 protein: CASTWGGGSPLHF; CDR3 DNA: TGTGCCAGCACCTGGGGGGGCGGTTCACCCCTCCACTTT
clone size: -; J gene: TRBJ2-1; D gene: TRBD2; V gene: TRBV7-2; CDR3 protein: CASSLSGGASYNEQFF; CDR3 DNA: TGTGCCAGCAGCTTAAGCGGGGGGGCGTCCTACAATGAGCAGTTCTTC
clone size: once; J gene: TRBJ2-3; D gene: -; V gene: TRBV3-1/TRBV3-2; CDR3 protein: CASSPLTYPLDTQYF; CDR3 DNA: TGTGCCAGCAGCCCTCTAACCTACCCGTTGGATACGCAGTATTTT
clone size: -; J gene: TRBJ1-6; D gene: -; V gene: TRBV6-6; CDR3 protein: CASSYSGQFDSPLHF; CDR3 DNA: TGTGCCAGCAGTTACTCTGGGCAATTCGATTCACCCCTCCACTTT
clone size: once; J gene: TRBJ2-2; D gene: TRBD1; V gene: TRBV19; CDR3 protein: CASSIGWTGHSGELFF; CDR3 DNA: TGTGCCAGTAGTATAGGGTGGACAGGGCATAGCGGGGAGCTGTTTTTT
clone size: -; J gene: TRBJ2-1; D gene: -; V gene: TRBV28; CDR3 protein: CASSFWSTHNEQFF; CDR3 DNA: TGTGCCAGCAGTTTTTGGAGTACGCACAATGAGCAGTTCTTC
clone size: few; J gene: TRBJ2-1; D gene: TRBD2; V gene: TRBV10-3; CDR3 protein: CAISESLIVAGVEQFF; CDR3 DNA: TGTGCCATCAGTGAGTCCCTGATTGTAGCGGGAGTTGAGCAGTTCTTC
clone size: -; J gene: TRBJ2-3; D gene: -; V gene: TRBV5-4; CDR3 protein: CASSFSRETSTDTQYF; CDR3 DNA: TGTGCCAGCAGCTTTTCCAGGGAAACTAGCACAGATACGCAGTATTTT
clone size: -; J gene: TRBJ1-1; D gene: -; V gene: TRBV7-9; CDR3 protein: CASSLIQKSTEAFF; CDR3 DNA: TGTGCCAGCAGCTTAATTCAGAAATCCACTGAAGCTTTCTTT
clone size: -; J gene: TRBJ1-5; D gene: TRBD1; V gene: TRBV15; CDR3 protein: CATSTTDRGGDQPQHF; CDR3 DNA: TGTGCCACCAGCACAACCGACAGGGGGGGAGATCAGCCCCAGCATTTT
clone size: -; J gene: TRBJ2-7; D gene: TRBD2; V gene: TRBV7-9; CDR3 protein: CASSSQRENVGEQYF; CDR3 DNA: TGTGCCAGCAGCTCCCAGCGGGAGAACGTCGGGGAGCAGTACTTC
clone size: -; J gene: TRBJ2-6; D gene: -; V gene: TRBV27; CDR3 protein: CASSLLDKGANVLTF; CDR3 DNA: TGTGCCAGCAGTTTGCTCGACAAGGGGGCCAACGTCCTGACTTTC
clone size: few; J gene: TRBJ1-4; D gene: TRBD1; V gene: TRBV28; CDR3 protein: CASRLGQPNEKLFF; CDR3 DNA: TGTGCCAGCAGATTGGGACAGCCTAATGAAAAACTGTTTTTT
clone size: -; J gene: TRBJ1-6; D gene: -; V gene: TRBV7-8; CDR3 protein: CASSLIRSGDSPLHF; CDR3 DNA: TGTGCCAGCAGCTTAATTCGTTCGGGGGATTCACCCCTCCACTTT
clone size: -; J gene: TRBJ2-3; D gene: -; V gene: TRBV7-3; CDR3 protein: CASSLPAGSTDTQYF; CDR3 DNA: TGTGCCAGCAGCTTACCGGCGGGGTCCACAGATACGCAGTATTTT
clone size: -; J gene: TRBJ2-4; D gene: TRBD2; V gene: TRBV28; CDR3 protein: CASSSAPHSGRYQRDIQYF; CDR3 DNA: TGTGCCAGCAGTTCGGCCCCTCATAGCGGGAGGTACCAACGGGACATTCAGTACTTC
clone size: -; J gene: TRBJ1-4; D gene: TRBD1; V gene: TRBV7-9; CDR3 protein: CASSTRTGATEKLFF; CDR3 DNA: TGTGCCAGCAGCACCCGGACAGGGGCTACTGAAAAACTGTTTTTT